This T cell receptor (beta chain) was recorded in a study of cytomegalovirus exposure and HLA in healthy donors. Trimming left V 3 bases short and J 0 bases short, with 8 bases between. This CDR3 contains 14 residues. From germline, CDR1 is MNHNS and CDR2 SASEGT. The PCR made use of 60 Vbeta and 13 Jbeta primers. Authors' data handling: As a later analysis found, there were 82 million or so unique TCR beta chains, of which roughly 11 million were shared. Assay: immunoSEQ multiplex PCR; the TCRdb copy retains only in-frame clones and omits some. V, J and clone size reflect that table, while D and trimming were determined from the DNA. This table holds about 130,000 clones, about four fifths found once.

Material: PBMCs. The gene calls are TRBV6-1 and TRBJ2-5; no clear D gene. The clonotype originates from a woman in her thirties or forties in good health and CMV-seropositive. The CDR3 DNA is TGTGCCAGCAGTGAGCCCGCAGACCAAGAGACCCAGTACTTC. It codes for CASSEPADQETQYF.